Below are 5 T cell receptor beta chains sequenced from a single sample in a study of T-cell reconstitution after alpha-beta-depleted transplantation in children. A TCRbeta library incorporating unique molecular identifiers was prepared. One entry per CDR3 protein, called by TCRdb with MiXCR from the PCR reads. The profile covers roughly 100,000 distinct CDR3 sequences, with 7.5% to 9% appearing a single time and around 15% taken by the ten largest. The sequencing used PBMCs, collected before TCRalphabeta/CD19-depleted stem cell transplant. The receptors shown here come from a boy aged 2 to 10 with acute lymphoblastic leukemia, due to receive a stem cell transplant.

A word on this clonotype: This may be a read error, as it is one base from a much larger clone. CDR3 loop: CCARDPLTSGGINEQFF. CDR3 DNA: TGCTGTGCTAGAGATCCGCTTACTAGCGGGGGAATTAATGAGCAGTTCTTC. The V gene is TRBV20-1, the J gene TRBJ2-1, with TRBD2 identical over 11 bases. This CDR3 is 17 amino acids long. Germline CDR1 DFQATT, CDR2 SNEGSKA (reference sequence).

This clonotype was detected ten times or more. The V call is TRBV13, the J call TRBJ1-5, with D perhaps matching TRBD1 (5 bases). Trimming stripped 3 bases from V and 10 bases from J, with 22 bases between. The CDR3 spans 16 residues. CDR1 PRHDT and CDR2 FYEKMQ come from the germline V gene (reference sequence). CDR3 bases: TGTGCCAGCAGCTTTAGTGTTGATGGCAGGGCCTCTCCCCAGCATTTT. It is translated as CASSFSVDGRASPQHF.

This chain links TRBV6-2 or TRBV6-3 with TRBJ2-1, with TRBD2 identical over 13 bases. The CDR3 consists of 16 residues. The ends lost 4 bases at V and 9 bases at J; junction bases unmatched: 9. Germline V gene lookup returns CDR1 MNHEY and CDR2 SVGEGT. Here the CDR3 DNA reads TGTGCCAGCAGTTCTTACGGGACTAGCGGGGCGCTTGAGCAGTTCTTC. Its protein is CASSSYGTSGALEQFF.

This clonotype was observed a handful of times. The J gene is TRBJ2-1, the V gene TRBV4-3; D is undetermined. V dropped 1 base and J dropped 9 bases, with 16 bases sitting between them. Germline CDR1 LGHNA, CDR2 YSLEER. CDR3 size: 15 residues. The CDR3 loop is CASSQVIGQSTEQFF. CDR3 in DNA: TGCGCCAGCAGCCAAGTCATCGGGCAAAGCACTGAGCAGTTCTTC.

Many counts were recorded for this clonotype. V and J are TRBV5-1 and TRBJ2-5; the match to TRBD1 covers 7 bases. Trimming cost V 2 bases and J 2 bases; bases outside gene matches: 3. Germline-derived CDR1 and CDR2 are SGHRS and YFSETQ. This CDR3 has 14 residues. In DNA, the CDR3 is TGCGCCAGCAGCTTCGGCAGGGGGCAAGAGACCCAGTACTTC. It translates to CASSFGRGQETQYF.